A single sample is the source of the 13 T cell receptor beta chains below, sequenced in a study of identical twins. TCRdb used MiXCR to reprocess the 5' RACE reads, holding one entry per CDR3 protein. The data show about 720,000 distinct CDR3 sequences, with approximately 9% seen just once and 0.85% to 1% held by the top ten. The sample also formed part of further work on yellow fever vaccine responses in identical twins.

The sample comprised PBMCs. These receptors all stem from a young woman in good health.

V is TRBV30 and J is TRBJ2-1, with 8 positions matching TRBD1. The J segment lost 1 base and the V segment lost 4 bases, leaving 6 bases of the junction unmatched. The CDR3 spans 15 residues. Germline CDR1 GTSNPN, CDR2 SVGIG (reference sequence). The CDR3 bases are TGTGCCTGGACTAAGGGACAGGCATCCTACAATGAGCAGTTCTTC. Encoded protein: CAWTKGQASYNEQFF.

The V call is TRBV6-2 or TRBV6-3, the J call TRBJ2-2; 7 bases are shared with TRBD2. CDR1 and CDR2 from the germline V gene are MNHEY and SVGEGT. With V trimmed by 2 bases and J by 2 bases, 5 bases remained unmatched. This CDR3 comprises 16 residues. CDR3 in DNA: TGTGCCAGCAGTTACCCTCTAGCGGCAAACACCGGGGAGCTGTTTTTT. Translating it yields CASSYPLAANTGELFF.

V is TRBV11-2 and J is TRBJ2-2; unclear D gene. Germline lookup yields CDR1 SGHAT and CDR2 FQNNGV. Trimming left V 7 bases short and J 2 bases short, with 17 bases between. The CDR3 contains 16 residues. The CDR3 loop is CASTEWAAANTGELFF. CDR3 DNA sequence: TGTGCCAGCACGGAATGGGCGGCCGCAAACACCGGGGAGCTGTTTTTT.

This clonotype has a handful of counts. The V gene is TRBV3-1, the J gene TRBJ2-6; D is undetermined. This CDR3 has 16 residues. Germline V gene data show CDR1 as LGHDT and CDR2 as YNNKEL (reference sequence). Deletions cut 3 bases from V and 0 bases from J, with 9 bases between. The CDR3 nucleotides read TGTGCCAGCAGCCAGGCCTGGGCCTCTGGGGCCAACGTCCTGACTTTC. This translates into CASSQAWASGANVLTF.

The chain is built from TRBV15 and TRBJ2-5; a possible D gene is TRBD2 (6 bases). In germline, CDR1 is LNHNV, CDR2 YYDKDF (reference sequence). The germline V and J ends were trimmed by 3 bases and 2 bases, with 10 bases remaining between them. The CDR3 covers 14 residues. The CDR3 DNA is TGTGCCACCAGCAGGGGACTGAAACAAGAGACCCAGTACTTC. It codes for CATSRGLKQETQYF.

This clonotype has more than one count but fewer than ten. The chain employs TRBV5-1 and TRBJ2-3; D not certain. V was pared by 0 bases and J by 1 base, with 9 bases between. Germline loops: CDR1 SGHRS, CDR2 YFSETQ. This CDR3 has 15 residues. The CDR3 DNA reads TGCGCCAGCAGCTTGGACCGCCCTCGCACAGATACGCAGTATTTT. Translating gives CASSLDRPRTDTQYF.

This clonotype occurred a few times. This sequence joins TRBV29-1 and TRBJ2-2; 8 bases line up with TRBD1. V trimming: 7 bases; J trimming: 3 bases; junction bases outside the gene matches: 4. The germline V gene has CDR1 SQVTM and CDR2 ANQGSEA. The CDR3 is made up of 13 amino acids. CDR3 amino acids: CSARQGYTGELFF. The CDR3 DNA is TGCAGCGCCCGACAGGGGTACACCGGGGAGCTGTTTTTT.

The CDR3: CASVSRGSETQYF. DNA for the CDR3: TGTGCCAGCGTATCAAGGGGCTCGGAGACCCAGTACTTC. The chain carries TRBV25-1 and TRBJ2-5; D might be TRBD1 (5 bases). Per the germline V gene, CDR1 is MGHDK and CDR2 is SYGVNS. Trimming removed 8 bases at V and 5 bases at J, with 15 bases between. The CDR3 consists of 13 residues.

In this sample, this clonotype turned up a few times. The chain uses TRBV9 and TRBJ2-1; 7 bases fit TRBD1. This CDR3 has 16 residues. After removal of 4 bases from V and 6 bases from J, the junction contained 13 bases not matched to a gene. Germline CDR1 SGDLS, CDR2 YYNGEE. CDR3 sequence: CASSLTTGQFSNEQFF. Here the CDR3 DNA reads TGTGCCAGCAGCTTAACAACGGGACAGTTCAGCAATGAGCAGTTCTTC.

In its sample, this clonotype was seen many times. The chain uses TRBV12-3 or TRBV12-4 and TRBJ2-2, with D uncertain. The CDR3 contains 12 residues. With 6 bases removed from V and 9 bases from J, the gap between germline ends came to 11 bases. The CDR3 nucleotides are TGTGCCAGCAGCAAAACAGTTTGGGAGCTGTTTTTT. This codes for CASSKTVWELFF.

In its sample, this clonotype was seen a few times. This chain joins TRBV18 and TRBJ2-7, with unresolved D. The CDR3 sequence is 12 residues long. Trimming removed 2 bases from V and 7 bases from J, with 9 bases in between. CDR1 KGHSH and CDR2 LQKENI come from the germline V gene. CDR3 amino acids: CASSPGPREQYF. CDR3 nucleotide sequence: TGTGCCAGCTCACCAGGACCGAGGGAGCAGTACTTC. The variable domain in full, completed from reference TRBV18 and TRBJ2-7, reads NAGVMQNPRHLVRRRGQEARLRCSPMKGHSHVYWYRQLPEEGLKFMVYLQKENIIDESGMPKERFSAEFPKEGPSILRIQQVVRGDSAAYFCASSPGPREQYFGPGTRLTVT.

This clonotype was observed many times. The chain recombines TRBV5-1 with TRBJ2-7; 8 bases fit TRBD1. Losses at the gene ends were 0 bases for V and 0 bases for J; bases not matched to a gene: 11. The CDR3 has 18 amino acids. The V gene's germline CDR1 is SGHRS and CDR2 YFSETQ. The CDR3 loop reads CASSLVPGGIGSSYEQYF. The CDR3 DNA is TGCGCCAGCAGCTTGGTGCCAGGGGGCATCGGAAGCTCCTACGAGCAGTACTTC.

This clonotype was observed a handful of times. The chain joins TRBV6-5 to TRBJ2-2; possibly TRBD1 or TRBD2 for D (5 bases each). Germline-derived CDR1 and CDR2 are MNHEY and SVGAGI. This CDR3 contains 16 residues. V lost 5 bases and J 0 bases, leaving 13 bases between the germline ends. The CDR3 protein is CASSTLRGTNTGELFF. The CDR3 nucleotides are TGTGCCAGCAGTACTCTCCGGGGCACGAACACCGGGGAGCTGTTTTTT.